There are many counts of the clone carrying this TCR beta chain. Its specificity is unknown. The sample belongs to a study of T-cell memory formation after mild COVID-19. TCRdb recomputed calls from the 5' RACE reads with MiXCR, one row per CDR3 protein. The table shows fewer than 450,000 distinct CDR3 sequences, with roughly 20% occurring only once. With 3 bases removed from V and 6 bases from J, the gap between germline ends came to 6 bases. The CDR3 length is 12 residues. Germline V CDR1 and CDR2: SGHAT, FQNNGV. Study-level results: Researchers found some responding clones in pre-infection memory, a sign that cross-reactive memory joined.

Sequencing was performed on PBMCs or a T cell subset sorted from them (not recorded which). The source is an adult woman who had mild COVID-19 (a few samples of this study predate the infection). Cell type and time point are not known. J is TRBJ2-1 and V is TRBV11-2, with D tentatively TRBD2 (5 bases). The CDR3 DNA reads TGTGCCAGCAGCTTCCGGGGCAATGAGCAGTTCTTC. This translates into CASSFRGNEQFF. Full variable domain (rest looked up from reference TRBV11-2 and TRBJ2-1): EAGVAQSPRYKIIEKRQSVAFWCNPISGHATLYWYQQILGQGPKLLIQFQNNGVVDDSQLPKDRFSAERLKGVDSTLKIQPAKLEDSAVYLCASSFRGNEQFFGPGTRLTVL.